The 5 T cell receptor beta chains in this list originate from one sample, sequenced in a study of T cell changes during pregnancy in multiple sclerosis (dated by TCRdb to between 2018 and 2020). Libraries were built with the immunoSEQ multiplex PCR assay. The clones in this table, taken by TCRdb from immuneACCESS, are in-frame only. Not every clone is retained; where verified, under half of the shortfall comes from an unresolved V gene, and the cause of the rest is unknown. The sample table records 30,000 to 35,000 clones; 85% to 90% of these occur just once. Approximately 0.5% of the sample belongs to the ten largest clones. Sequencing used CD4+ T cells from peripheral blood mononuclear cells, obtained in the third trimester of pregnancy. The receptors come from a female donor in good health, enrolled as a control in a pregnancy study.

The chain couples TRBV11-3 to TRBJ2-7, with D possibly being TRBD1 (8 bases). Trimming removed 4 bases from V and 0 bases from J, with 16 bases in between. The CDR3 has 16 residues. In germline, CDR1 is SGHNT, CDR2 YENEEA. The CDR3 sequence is CASSSTGGGISYEQYF. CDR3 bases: TGTGCCAGCAGCTCAACAGGGGGGGGGATCTCCTACGAGCAGTACTTC.

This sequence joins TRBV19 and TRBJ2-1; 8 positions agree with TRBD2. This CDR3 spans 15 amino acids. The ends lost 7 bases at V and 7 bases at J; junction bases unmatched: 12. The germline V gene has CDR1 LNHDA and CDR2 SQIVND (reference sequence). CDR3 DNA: TGTGCCAGTAAAGAACGGGAGGGCCGAAATAATGAGCAGTTCTTC. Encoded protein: CASKEREGRNNEQFF.

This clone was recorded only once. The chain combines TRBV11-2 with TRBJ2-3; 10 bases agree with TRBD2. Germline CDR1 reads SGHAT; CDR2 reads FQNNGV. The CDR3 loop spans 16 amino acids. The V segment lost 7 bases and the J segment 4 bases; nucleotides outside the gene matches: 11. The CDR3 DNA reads TGTGCCAGCACCCCCCTAGCGGGGGCTTTTCCAGATACGCAGTATTTT. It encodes CASTPLAGAFPDTQYF. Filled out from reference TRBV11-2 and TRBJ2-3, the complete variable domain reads EAGVAQSPRYKIIEKRQSVAFWCNPISGHATLYWYQQILGQGPKLLIQFQNNGVVDDSQLPKDRFSAERLKGVDSTLKIQPAKLEDSAVYLCASTPLAGAFPDTQYFGPGTRLTVL.

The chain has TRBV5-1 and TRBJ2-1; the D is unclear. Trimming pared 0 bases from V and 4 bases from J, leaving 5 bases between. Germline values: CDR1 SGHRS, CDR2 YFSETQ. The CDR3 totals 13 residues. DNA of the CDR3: TGCGCCAGCAGCTTGGACAGTTACAATGAGCAGTTCTTC. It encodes CASSLDSYNEQFF.

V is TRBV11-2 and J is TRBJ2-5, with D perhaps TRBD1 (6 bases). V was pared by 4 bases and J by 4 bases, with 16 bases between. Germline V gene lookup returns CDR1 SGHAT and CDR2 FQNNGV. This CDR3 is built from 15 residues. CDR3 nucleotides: TGTGCCAGCAGCTCCGGACAGTCCCCGGGAGAGACCCAGTACTTC. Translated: CASSSGQSPGETQYF.